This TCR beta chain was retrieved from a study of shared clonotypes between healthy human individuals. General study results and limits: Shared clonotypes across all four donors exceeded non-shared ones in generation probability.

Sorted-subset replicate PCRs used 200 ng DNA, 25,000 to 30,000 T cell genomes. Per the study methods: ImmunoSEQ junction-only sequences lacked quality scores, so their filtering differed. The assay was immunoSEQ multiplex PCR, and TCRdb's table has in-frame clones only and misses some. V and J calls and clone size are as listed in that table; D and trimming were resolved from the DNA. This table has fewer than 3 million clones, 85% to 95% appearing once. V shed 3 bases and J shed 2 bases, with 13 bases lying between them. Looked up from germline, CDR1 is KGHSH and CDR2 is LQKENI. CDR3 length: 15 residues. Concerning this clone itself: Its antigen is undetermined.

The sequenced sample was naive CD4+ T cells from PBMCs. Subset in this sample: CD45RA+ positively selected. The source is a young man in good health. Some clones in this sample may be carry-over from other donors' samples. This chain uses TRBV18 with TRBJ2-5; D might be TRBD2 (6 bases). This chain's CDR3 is CASSPRDSKQETQYF. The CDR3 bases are TGTGCCAGCTCACCCAGGGACTCTAAGCAAGAGACCCAGTACTTC.